What follows are 22 T cell receptor beta chains derived from one specimen sequenced in a study of shared clonotypes between healthy human individuals. Using immunoSEQ multiplex PCR, the repertoire was profiled, and TCRdb retains in-frame clones only, with some absent. The sample contains about 2.3 million clones, 90% to 95% of which appear only once. Material: naive CD4+ T cells from PBMCs. Stated subset: CD45RA+ positively selected. The receptors shown here come from a man aged 18-30 years in good health. Some clones in this sample may be carry-over from other donors' samples.

The chain carries TRBV30 and TRBJ1-6; 8 nucleotides line up with TRBD1. Germline V gene lookup returns CDR1 GTSNPN and CDR2 SVGIG (reference sequence). The CDR3 totals 15 residues. V gave up 1 base and J gave up 6 bases; unmatched junction bases: 5. The CDR3, as DNA: TGTGCCTGGAGTGCCCGACAGGGGCCTAATTCACCCCTCCACTTT. This encodes CAWSARQGPNSPLHF.

The chain joins TRBV6-6 to TRBJ1-1; unclear D gene. V lost 2 bases and J 0 bases, leaving 7 bases between the germline ends. The germline gives CDR1 MNHNY, CDR2 SVGAGI (reference sequence). This CDR3 region has 14 residues. DNA for the CDR3: TGTGCCAGCAGTTACGAGGCTCTGAACACTGAAGCTTTCTTT. Protein: CASSYEALNTEAFF.

Regarding this clone: This specimen includes other DNA sequences encoding the same CDR3. The chain is built from TRBV6-5 and TRBJ1-3, with unresolved D. Trimming shortened V by 0 bases and J by 4 bases, and 7 bases separated the two germline ends. The germline CDR1 and CDR2 sequences are MNHEY and SVGAGI. This CDR3 has 14 amino acids. The CDR3 nucleotides read TGTGCCAGCAGTTACTCTGTTGGCGGAAACACCATATATTTT. It specifies CASSYSVGGNTIYF.

The chain recombines TRBV6-1 with TRBJ2-5, with D unclear. Germline V lookup: CDR1 MNHNS, CDR2 SASEGT. The CDR3 extends over 15 amino acids. Trimming removed 2 bases at V and 1 base at J, with 11 bases between. The CDR3 DNA reads as TGTGCCAGCAGTGAATACGGACGGACCCAAGAGACCCAGTACTTC. It codes for CASSEYGRTQETQYF.

As for this clone: The same CDR3 arises from other DNA sequences in this sample as well. The rearrangement links TRBV9 to TRBJ2-5, with D tentatively TRBD2 (7 bases). V dropped 0 bases and J dropped 4 bases, with 10 bases sitting between them. The germline V gene encodes CDR1 SGDLS and CDR2 YYNGEE. CDR3 length: 14 amino acids. In DNA form, the CDR3 reads TGTGCCAGCAGCGTAGATAGGGGGGGAGAGACCCAGTACTTC. Protein sequence: CASSVDRGGETQYF.

The genes are TRBV25-1 and TRBJ2-5; possibly TRBD1 for D (6 bases). The CDR3 runs 16 residues. V was trimmed by 4 bases and J by 2 bases, leaving 17 bases between them. The germline CDR1 and CDR2 sequences are MGHDK and SYGVNS. CDR3: CASSAGAGVIQETQYF. The CDR3 region has the DNA TGTGCCAGCAGTGCAGGGGCAGGGGTAATTCAAGAGACCCAGTACTTC. The complete variable domain, with remaining parts taken from reference TRBV25-1 and TRBJ2-5, reads EADIYQTPRYLVIGTGKKITLECSQTMGHDKMYWYQQDPGMELHLIHYSYGVNSTEKGDLSSESTVSRIRTEHFPLTLESARPSHTSQYLCASSAGAGVIQETQYFGPGTRLLVL.

The V and J genes are TRBV6-6 and TRBJ1-3; D unresolved. The CDR3 extends over 15 amino acids. Trimming stripped 5 bases from V and 0 bases from J, with 11 bases between. Germline CDR1 reads MNHNY; CDR2 reads SVGAGI (reference sequence). CDR3: CASSTLGNSGNTIYF. DNA for the CDR3: TGTGCCAGCAGTACCCTGGGCAACTCTGGAAACACCATATATTTT.

The V and J genes are TRBV21-1 and TRBJ1-1; TRBD1 is taken as the D call from the table, unchecked against the DNA. TRBV21-1 is flagged as a pseudogene. The length of the CDR3 is 19 residues. The CDR3 is CASSPHRQIVVGGNTEAFF. As DNA, the CDR3 is TGTGCCAGCAGCCCACACCGGCAGATCGTCGTAGGGGGGAACACTGAAGCTTTCTTT.

This clone appeared a single time. The genes are TRBV15 and TRBJ2-1, with D maybe TRBD2 (6 bases). CDR1 is LNHNV, CDR2 YYDKDF, per germline (reference sequence). V shed 0 bases and J shed 4 bases, with 13 bases lying between them. The CDR3 length is 16 residues. CDR3 region: CATSRDGGGHYNEQFF. In DNA, the CDR3 is TGTGCCACCAGCAGAGATGGGGGAGGACATTACAATGAGCAGTTCTTC.

As concerns this clone: Other nucleotide sequences in the sample specify the same CDR3. The chain carries TRBV18 and TRBJ2-1; D ambiguous. The CDR3 runs to 13 residues. The V and J ends lost 2 bases and 3 bases respectively, with 5 bases between them. Looked up from germline, CDR1 is KGHSH and CDR2 is LQKENI. The CDR3: CASSPGIYNEQFF. The CDR3 DNA sequence: TGTGCCAGCTCACCAGGAATCTACAATGAGCAGTTCTTC.

The chain combines TRBV5-1 with TRBJ1-2; D ambiguous. This CDR3 is 13 amino acids long. With 4 bases removed from V and 4 bases from J, the gap between germline ends came to 11 bases. The germline V gene encodes CDR1 SGHRS and CDR2 YFSETQ. The CDR3 sequence is CASSPGRLYGYTF. The DNA for the CDR3 is TGCGCCAGCAGCCCAGGCCGCCTCTATGGCTACACCTTC.

The chain has TRBV2 and TRBJ1-1, with D unclear. Germline assignment: CDR1 SNHLY and CDR2 FYNNEI. V lost 4 bases and J 3 bases, leaving 15 bases between the germline ends. The CDR3 runs 15 residues. The CDR3 coding sequence is TGTGCCAGCAGTGTGGCGTTTGGAGTCTACACTGAAGCTTTCTTT. This sequence encodes CASSVAFGVYTEAFF.

This clone was counted between two and nine times. This sequence joins TRBV2 and TRBJ1-5, with D hard to call. The V gene lost 8 bases and the J gene lost 2 bases, with 13 bases spanning the gap. This CDR3 contains 14 residues. The germline gives CDR1 SNHLY, CDR2 FYNNEI. The CDR3 sequence: CASSLGSGNQPQHF. In DNA form, the CDR3 reads TGTGCCAGCTCCCTGGGAAGTGGCAATCAGCCCCAGCATTTT.

The rearrangement links TRBV5-1 to TRBJ2-3, with D perhaps matching TRBD1 (5 bases). CDR1 and CDR2 from the germline V gene are SGHRS and YFSETQ. Trimming shortened V by 0 bases and J by 2 bases, and 10 bases separated the two germline ends. The CDR3 extends over 15 amino acids. The chain's CDR3 is CASSLVARVTDTQYF. In DNA, the CDR3 is TGCGCCAGCAGCTTGGTAGCCAGGGTCACAGATACGCAGTATTTT.

J is TRBJ1-2 and V is TRBV4-2; 10 bases are a match to TRBD1. Trimming cost V 6 bases and J 7 bases; bases outside gene matches: 8. The CDR3 is 14 amino acids. Germline V CDR1 and CDR2: LGHNA, YNFKEQ. CDR3 coding DNA: TGTGCCAGCAGAATCGACAGGGGGCGAGGTGGCTACACCTTC. It encodes CASRIDRGRGGYTF.

The rearrangement uses TRBV27 and TRBJ2-7, with 10 positions matching TRBD1. This CDR3 is built from 13 residues. Unmatched junction bases numbered 6, after V lost 8 bases and J lost 5 bases. The germline gives CDR1 MNHEY, CDR2 SMNVEV (reference sequence). The CDR3 reads CASGDRGQNEQYF. For the CDR3, the DNA is TGTGCCAGCGGCGACAGGGGGCAGAACGAGCAGTACTTC.

The chain recombines TRBV7-9 with TRBJ1-5; D gene ambiguous. V was shortened by 2 bases and J by 5 bases, with 7 bases between the two germline ends. Germline CDR1 reads SEHNR; CDR2 reads FQNEAQ (reference sequence). The CDR3 runs to 13 residues. Here the CDR3 DNA reads TGTGCCAGCAGCTTATTTGCGGATCAGCCCCAGCATTTT. Its protein product is CASSLFADQPQHF.

The chain carries TRBV27 and TRBJ2-2; D possibly matches TRBD1 or TRBD2 (5 bases each). Trimming cost V 5 bases and J 9 bases, with 16 bases left between them. The CDR3 runs 14 residues. Per germline, CDR1 MNHEY and CDR2 SMNVEV (reference sequence). CDR3 sequence (DNA): TGTGCCAGCAGTCAAACGGTGGGGGTCCGGGAGCTGTTTTTT. This codes for CASSQTVGVRELFF.

For this clone: The sample holds other DNA sequences that translate to the same CDR3. The rearrangement uses TRBV7-9 and TRBJ2-5, with D tentatively TRBD2 (7 bases). The germline gives CDR1 SEHNR, CDR2 FQNEAQ (reference sequence). This CDR3 comprises 14 residues. V lost 3 bases, J lost 2 bases, and 10 bases lay in between. CDR3 DNA sequence: TGTGCCAGCAGCTTGGGAGGGGGGCAAGAGACCCAGTACTTC. Its protein is CASSLGGGQETQYF.

The CDR3: CSVGQGYVSNEQFF. CDR3 nucleotide sequence: TGCAGCGTGGGACAGGGATATGTGAGCAATGAGCAGTTCTTC. The V and J genes are TRBV29-1 and TRBJ2-1; 9 bases line up with TRBD1. CDR1 and CDR2 (germline): SQVTM, ANQGSEA. The trim removed 6 bases at V and 6 bases at J, leaving 9 bases unmatched. This CDR3 has 14 amino acids.

In this sample, this clone turned up a few times. The rearrangement joins TRBV6-5 to TRBJ1-1; D is uncertain. The CDR3 spans 13 residues. Trimming stripped 5 bases from V and 4 bases from J, with 11 bases between. The germline CDR1 and CDR2 sequences are MNHEY and SVGAGI. The CDR3 DNA sequence: TGTGCCAGCAGTCCCCAGGTGTCCACTGAAGCTTTCTTT. Residues: CASSPQVSTEAFF.

The rearrangement links TRBV19 to TRBJ1-2, with a tentative D call TRBD1 (6 bases). V shed 7 bases and J shed 4 bases, with 16 bases lying between them. The germline gives CDR1 LNHDA, CDR2 SQIVND (reference sequence). The CDR3 runs to 14 residues. This CDR3 reads CASTTTGLPYGYTF. The CDR3 DNA follows: TGTGCCAGTACCACCACAGGGCTCCCCTATGGCTACACCTTC.